This entry is about one TCR beta chain. The antigen is unknown. V was shortened by 1 base and J by 6 bases, with 3 bases between the two germline ends. Germline assignment: CDR1 MDHEN and CDR2 SYDVKM. This CDR3 is 11 amino acids long. Repertoires were generated with immunoSEQ multiplex PCR, while TCRdb's copy carries only in-frame clones and drops some. This table holds 130,000 to 150,000 clones, about 92% found once. This record belongs to a study of T cell responses to AZD1222 COVID-19 vaccine. Study results and limitations: Regions left unmutated in variants are reportedly the target of nearly half of spike-specific TCRs. Vaccine-associated CD4 TCRs ranged over spike, dominating at 160-218 and 743-854. Two AZD1222 administrations were followed by greater Spike-specific TCR breadth and depth. Repertoires were sampled only after the peak T cell response.

This rearrangement joins TRBV28 to TRBJ1-1; D gene ambiguous. This TCR came from an adult who had recovered from COVID-19. The sequencing here drew on peripheral blood, taken after recovery from COVID-19. The CDR3 is CASSLLAEAFF. CDR3 sequence (DNA): TGTGCCAGCAGTTTATTGGCTGAAGCTTTCTTT.